This is a list of T cell receptor beta chains from one sample in a study of cytomegalovirus exposure and HLA in healthy donors. Repertoires were generated with immunoSEQ multiplex PCR, while TCRdb's copy carries only in-frame clones and drops some. The sample data list over 45,000 clones. Sequenced input: PBMCs. These receptors came from a woman aged 40-49 years in good health and CMV-seronegative. The CDR3 runs from the conserved cysteine through the conserved F or W. A D gene is named only where the DNA matches it firmly. Not all rows give a size; the values are once, few, many and, for expanded clones, a class.

>-|-|TRBV28|TRBJ2-3
CASSFGRALTDTQYF
TGTGCCAGCAGTTTTGGGCGGGCCTTGACAGATACGCAGTATTTT
>TRBD2|-|TRBV7-8|TRBJ2-5
CASSLELAGTQETQYF
TGTGCCAGCAGCTTAGAACTAGCGGGGACCCAAGAGACCCAGTACTTC
>TRBD1|-|TRBV10-3|TRBJ2-1
CAISEDRVDNEQFF
TGTGCCATCAGTGAGGACAGGGTCGACAATGAGCAGTTCTTC
>TRBD1|-|TRBV7-9|TRBJ2-1
CASSRAGYGDRGASEQFF
TGTGCCAGCAGCCGAGCGGGCTACGGGGACAGGGGGGCTAGTGAGCAGTTCTTC
>-|-|TRBV5-4|TRBJ1-1
CASSRTGNTEAFF
TGTGCCAGCAGCCGGACTGGGAACACTGAAGCTTTCTTT
>-|-|TRBV15|TRBJ2-5
CATSRAGADSGETQYF
TGTGCCACCAGCAGAGCTGGGGCAGATTCTGGGGAGACCCAGTACTTC
>TRBD1|-|TRBV5-1|TRBJ2-5
CASSLVTPGGRETQYF
TGCGCCAGCAGCTTGGTGACGCCAGGGGGCCGGGAGACCCAGTACTTC
>-|-|TRBV29-1|TRBJ2-1
CSVEDLLTASYNEQFF
TGCAGCGTTGAAGATCTTCTAACAGCCTCCTACAATGAGCAGTTCTTC
>-|-|TRBV19|TRBJ1-4
CASTLCGGDNEKLFF
TGTGCCAGTACTTTATGTGGGGGGGATAATGAAAAACTGTTTTTT
>TRBD1|-|TRBV4-1|TRBJ2-7
CASSQDVNRGPEQYF
TGCGCCAGCAGCCAAGATGTTAACAGGGGTCCCGAGCAGTACTTC
>-|-|TRBV7-9|TRBJ1-3
CASSGSRDTIYF
TGTGCCAGCAGCGGAAGCCGGGACACCATATATTTT
>TRBD2|-|TRBV7-2|TRBJ2-3
CASSLGRGGVADTQYF
TGTGCCAGCAGCTTAGGGCGGGGGGGCGTAGCAGATACGCAGTATTTT
>-|-|TRBV6-1|TRBJ1-1
CASNDLENTEAFF
TGTGCCAGCAATGATCTAGAGAACACTGAAGCTTTCTTT
>-|-|TRBV30|TRBJ1-4
CAWNPGLANEKLFF
TGTGCCTGGAACCCGGGACTCGCTAATGAAAAACTGTTTTTT
>TRBD2|-|TRBV4-2|TRBJ2-3
CASSQDTRWASGGQTLTDTQYF
TGTGCCAGCAGCCAAGATACACGATGGGCTAGCGGGGGGCAAACCCTCACAGATACGCAGTATTTT
>-|-|TRBV6-5|TRBJ1-4
CASSRPGNAEKLFF
TGTGCCAGCAGCCGCCCGGGGAACGCTGAAAAACTGTTTTTT
>TRBD2|-|TRBV30|TRBJ2-7
CAWKRKWAGGSYEQYF
TGTGCCTGGAAGAGGAAGTGGGCGGGAGGGTCCTACGAGCAGTACTTC
>-|-|TRBV29-1|TRBJ2-3
CSVEGGSSSSMGTDTQYF
TGCAGCGTTGAAGGTGGTTCGTCTAGCTCGATGGGCACAGATACGCAGTATTTT
>-|-|TRBV5-6|TRBJ1-1
CASSWAGWTEAFF
TGTGCCAGCAGCTGGGCGGGGTGGACTGAAGCTTTCTTT
>-|-|TRBV6-5|TRBJ1-1
CASSYGGANTEAFF
TGTGCCAGCAGTTATGGAGGGGCGAACACTGAAGCTTTCTTT
>-|-|TRBV7-3|TRBJ2-7
CASCLIPRRGEQYF
TGTGCCAGCTGCCTTATTCCCCGACGGGGCGAGCAGTACTTC
>-|-|TRBV9|TRBJ1-5
CASRHQGGEQPQHF
TGTGCCAGCAGACACCAGGGAGGGGAACAGCCCCAGCATTTT
>-|-|TRBV18|TRBJ2-5
CANSPIEEGAQTQYF
TGTGCCAACTCACCAATAGAGGAGGGAGCACAGACCCAGTACTTC
>-|-|TRBV2|TRBJ1-5
CASSETRGLNQPQHF
TGTGCCAGCAGTGAAACGCGGGGCCTCAATCAGCCCCAGCATTTT
>-|-|TRBV4-3|TRBJ2-5
CASSQVVARQETQYF
TGCGCCAGCAGCCAAGTGGTGGCTAGGCAAGAGACCCAGTACTTC
>-|-|TRBV18|TRBJ1-1
CASSYGGTEAFF
TGTGCCAGCTCCTACGGGGGGACTGAAGCTTTCTTT
>TRBD1|-|TRBV11-3|TRBJ1-1
CASTPGQGRSNTEAFF
TGTGCCAGCACCCCGGGACAGGGGAGGTCTAACACTGAAGCTTTCTTT
>-|medium-sized|TRBV6-5|TRBJ2-7
CASSYAGAYEQYF
TGTGCCAGCAGTTACGCCGGAGCCTACGAGCAGTACTTC
>TRBD2|-|TRBV7-7|TRBJ2-5
CASSLGSSGQETQYF
TGTGCTAGCAGCTTAGGGTCTAGCGGCCAAGAGACCCAGTACTTC
>TRBD2|-|TRBV5-1|TRBJ2-3
CASSYSGASTDTQYF
TGCGCCAGCAGCTATAGCGGGGCTAGCACAGATACGCAGTATTTT
>TRBD1|-|TRBV25-1|TRBJ2-7
CASRGTGDRTTYEQYF
TGTGCCAGCAGAGGAACGGGGGACAGGACCACCTACGAGCAGTACTTC
>TRBD1|-|TRBV9|TRBJ2-3
CASSVPGTESTDTQYF
TGTGCCAGCAGCGTCCCCGGGACAGAGAGCACAGATACGCAGTATTTT
>-|-|TRBV4-1|TRBJ1-1
CASSQPGRDTEAFF
TGCGCCAGCAGCCAACCAGGGAGGGACACTGAAGCTTTCTTT
>TRBD1|-|TRBV7-2|TRBJ1-5
CASSLTGDQPQHF
TGTGCCAGCAGCTTAACAGGGGATCAGCCCCAGCATTTT
>TRBD2|-|TRBV4-3|TRBJ2-3
CASSQDGAGGRTDTQYF
TGCGCCAGCAGCCAAGATGGAGCGGGGGGTCGCACAGATACGCAGTATTTT
>-|-|TRBV6-1|TRBJ1-2
CASSEPAGSNYGYTF
TGTGCCAGCAGTGAACCGGCAGGATCCAACTATGGCTACACCTTC
>TRBD1|-|TRBV9|TRBJ1-1
CASSGDRDTEAFF
TGTGCCAGCAGCGGGGACAGGGACACTGAAGCTTTCTTT
>TRBD1|-|TRBV6-5|TRBJ1-1
CASSYSGTANTEAFF
TGTGCCAGCAGTTACTCGGGGACAGCGAACACTGAAGCTTTCTTT
>-|-|TRBV18|TRBJ1-1
CASSPGQNTEAFF
TGTGCCAGCTCACCCGGACAGAACACTGAAGCTTTCTTT
>-|-|TRBV5-4|TRBJ2-1
CASSLGQGLYNEQFF
TGTGCCAGCAGCTTGGGGCAGGGCCTCTACAATGAGCAGTTCTTC
>TRBD1|-|TRBV18|TRBJ2-2
CASARTGQGNTGELFF
TGTGCCAGCGCACGCACCGGACAGGGAAACACCGGGGAGCTGTTTTTT
>-|-|TRBV27|TRBJ1-5
CASSPRISSNQPQHF
TGTGCCAGCAGTCCCAGGATCAGTAGCAATCAGCCCCAGCATTTT
>-|-|TRBV4-3|TRBJ2-6
CASGQVQGTGANVLTF
TGCGCCAGCGGCCAAGTACAGGGTACTGGGGCCAACGTCCTGACTTTC
>TRBD1|-|TRBV18|TRBJ1-2
CASSPGDRGGDGYGYTF
TGTGCCAGCTCACCAGGAGACAGGGGCGGTGATGGCTATGGCTACACCTTC
>TRBD1|-|TRBV7-9|TRBJ1-4
CASSLAGQVHEKLFF
TGTGCCAGCAGCTTAGCAGGACAGGTCCATGAAAAACTGTTTTTT
>TRBD1|-|TRBV5-8|TRBJ2-7
CASSLADRGYEQYF
TGTGCCAGCAGCTTGGCGGACAGGGGTTACGAGCAGTACTTC
>TRBD1|-|TRBV4-3|TRBJ2-7
CASSQAPGQGVYEQYF
TGCGCCAGCAGCCAAGCTCCAGGACAGGGGGTGTACGAGCAGTACTTC
>-|-|TRBV6-1|TRBJ1-1
CASSVGGSMNTEAFF
TGTGCCAGCAGTGTAGGAGGAAGCATGAACACTGAAGCTTTCTTT